A single sample gave rise to the 12 T cell receptor beta chains below, sequenced in a study of post-analysis software for immune sequencing data. Unique molecular identifiers were carried by the TCR beta cDNA libraries. TCRdb reprocessed the PCR reads with MiXCR, giving one entry per CDR3 protein. This table has over 150,000 distinct CDR3 sequences, about 34% appearing once. The starting material was blood, obtained after autologous hematopoietic stem cell transplantation. These receptors all stem from a girl aged 5-17 years with multiple sclerosis.

The CDR3 bases are TGTGCCAGCAGACGAGACTCTAGCACAGATACGCAGTATTTT. Its protein is CASRRDSSTDTQYF. The gene calls are TRBV7-2 and TRBJ2-3; D not certain. Trimming removed 6 bases from V and 0 bases from J, with 10 bases in between. Per germline, CDR1 SGHTA and CDR2 FQGNSA. The CDR3 is 14 residues long.

This chain links TRBV21-1 with TRBJ2-5; the table's TRBD2 call for D was not verified on the DNA. TRBV21-1 is a listed pseudogene. CDR3 length: 19 residues. Here the CDR3 DNA reads TGTGCCAGCAGCAACATCGGGACTAGCGGTCTTAAAGCGGGAGAGACCCAGTACTTC. Protein product: CASSNIGTSGLKAGETQYF.

V is TRBV11-2 and J is TRBJ2-1; 7 bases are shared with TRBD2. CDR1 and CDR2 from the germline V gene are SGHAT and FQNNGV. The V segment lost 5 bases and the J segment 7 bases; nucleotides outside the gene matches: 11. The CDR3 is 15 residues long. CDR3 sequence (DNA): TGTGCCAGCAGCCCGATAGCGGGCTGGAGGAATGAGCAGTTCTTC. Residues: CASSPIAGWRNEQFF.

The genes are TRBV25-1 and TRBJ2-3; D uncertain. The length of the CDR3 is 15 residues. Germline CDR1 MGHDK, CDR2 SYGVNS. V lost 4 bases to trimming and J lost 4 bases, with 15 bases between them. CDR3 sequence reads: CASSGTSTTADTQYF. The CDR3 bases are TGTGCCAGCAGTGGCACCTCGACCACCGCAGATACGCAGTATTTT.

J is TRBJ2-1 and V is TRBV12-3 or TRBV12-4; TRBD2 matches at 9 bases. The trim removed 6 bases at V and 8 bases at J, leaving 11 bases unmatched. This CDR3 has 15 residues. The DNA for the CDR3 is TGTGCCAGCAGATGGGGGACTAGCCCTTGCGATGAGCAGTTCTTC. Translated: CASRWGTSPCDEQFF.

The chain links TRBV27 to TRBJ2-3; D tentatively reads TRBD1 or TRBD2 (5 bases each). The germline CDR1 and CDR2 sequences are MNHEY and SMNVEV (reference sequence). This CDR3 has 15 amino acids. Trimming left V 3 bases short and J 0 bases short, with 10 bases between. CDR3: CASSLRGYSTDTQYF. CDR3 sequence (DNA): TGTGCCAGCAGTTTGAGGGGCTATAGCACAGATACGCAGTATTTT.

V and J are TRBV6-5 and TRBJ1-2, with D possibly matching TRBD1 (5 bases). Germline-derived CDR1 and CDR2 are MNHEY and SVGAGI. The CDR3 has 18 amino acids. Trimming removed 0 bases at V and 3 bases at J, with 20 bases between. DNA for the CDR3: TGTGCCAGCAGTTACTCTTTTATGACGGGCAGGGCCCACTATGGCTACACCTTC. This gives the protein CASSYSFMTGRAHYGYTF.

The chain has TRBV14 and TRBJ2-7, with TRBD2 identical over 7 bases. CDR3 length equals 14 residues. Unmatched junction bases numbered 6, after V lost 4 bases and J lost 3 bases. The germline V gene has CDR1 SGHDN and CDR2 FVKESK. The CDR3 reads CASSPREGLYEQYF. The CDR3 DNA follows: TGTGCCAGCAGCCCCAGGGAGGGACTCTACGAGCAGTACTTC.

The chain combines TRBV6-6 with TRBJ2-3, with D tentatively TRBD2 (6 bases). Deletions cut 2 bases from V and 2 bases from J, with 8 bases between. The CDR3 extends over 14 amino acids. Germline V gene sequence: CDR1 MNHNY, CDR2 SVGAGI (reference sequence). Here the CDR3 DNA reads TGTGCCAGCAGTTACGCGGGATTCACAGATACGCAGTATTTT. This gives the protein CASSYAGFTDTQYF.

This clonotype was recorded at least ten times. The chain uses TRBV12-3 or TRBV12-4 and TRBJ2-1, with D perhaps matching TRBD2 (6 bases). Trimming removed 5 bases at V and 11 bases at J, with 13 bases between. The length of the CDR3 is 12 residues. CDR3 in amino acids: CASSPPAGKQFF. In DNA, the CDR3 is TGTGCCAGCAGTCCCCCAGCGGGCAAGCAGTTCTTC.

This clonotype has ten or more counts. V gene TRBV9 combines with J gene TRBJ2-1, with D unresolved. The CDR3 totals 16 residues. Trimming removed 0 bases at V and 4 bases at J, with 14 bases between. CDR1 and CDR2 (germline): SGDLS, YYNGEE. CDR3 amino acids: CASSVGIQYLYNEQFF. In DNA form, the CDR3 reads TGTGCCAGCAGCGTAGGAATCCAGTACTTATACAATGAGCAGTTCTTC.

The J gene is TRBJ2-1, the V gene TRBV20-1; 9 bases line up with TRBD1. With the DNA end fitting TRBJ2-7 better, the J assignment may be wrong. The CDR3 runs 14 residues. The germline V gene encodes CDR1 DFQATT and CDR2 SNEGSKA (reference sequence). The CDR3 loop is CSAARTGAYNEQYF. The DNA of the CDR3 is TGCAGTGCTGCCAGGACAGGGGCCTACAATGAGCAGTACTTC.